Described below is a single TCR beta chain sequence and its context. This specimen comes from a study of blood T cell repertoires in COVID-19. Study information: Acute and convalescent COVID-19 samples came from the United States, Italy and Spain. Nucleic acid was either cDNA or gDNA, and it came from T cells, B-cell-depleted T cells, or PBMCs.

TCRdb's copy holds only in-frame clones and misses some; the assay was immunoSEQ multiplex PCR. The table records 99,000 or so clones, approximately 81% of them present only once. Germline V CDR1 and CDR2: MNHEY, SVGEGT. V lost 5 bases to trimming and J lost 2 bases; unmatched junction nucleotides: 6. The CDR3 contains 15 residues. The receptor comes from a man at least 80 years old with acute or convalescent COVID-19. The chain has TRBV6-2 or TRBV6-3 and TRBJ1-2; 9 bases are a match to TRBD1. The sample comprised peripheral blood. The CDR3 nucleotides read TGTGCCAGCAGTGCCCCCGGGACAGGGAACTATGGCTACACCTTC. Protein: CASSAPGTGNYGYTF.